This TCR beta chain originates from a study of blood T cell repertoires in COVID-19. Only in-frame clones appear in the TCRdb table, and some are missing; sequencing was by immunoSEQ multiplex PCR. The sample shows about 250,000 clones, around 90% of them seen only once. This sequence was found in a woman aged 45 to 65 who had recovered from COVID-19. Sample: PBMCs or T cells enriched from blood (not recorded which).

CDR3 residues: CASSSQGSNQPQHF. The DNA of the CDR3 is TGTGCCAGCAGCTCGCAGGGAAGCAATCAGCCCCAGCATTTT. J is TRBJ1-5 and V is TRBV6-6, with a possible D match to TRBD1 (5 bases). This CDR3 is built from 14 residues. V lost 6 bases and J 1 base, leaving 10 bases between the germline ends. The germline V gene has CDR1 MNHNY and CDR2 SVGAGI (reference sequence).